This entry describes one T cell receptor (beta chain). Antigen unknown. cDNA reverse transcribed from extracted RNA served as the sequencing template. Assay used: immunoSEQ multiplex PCR; TCRdb lists only in-frame clones, some missing. Of 150,000 to 200,000 clones in the sample, approximately 49% were seen once. The sample is drawn from a study of CD8+ T cells in alopecia areata. Treatment reported: oral pan-JAK inhibitor, 5-10 mg twice daily. Study observations and caveats: The study found that many expanded lesional clones persisted in scalp and blood during tofacitinib.

This receptor was obtained from a human donor with alopecia areata. Specimen: CD8+ T cells sorted from blood, collected at roughly week 53, from a patient treated with tofacitinib.

The CDR3 reads CASSFGTSGHGTQYF. CDR3 sequence (DNA): TGTGCCAGCAGCTTCGGGACTAGCGGACACGGGACCCAGTACTTC. The V and J genes are TRBV5-6 and TRBJ2-5, with TRBD2 identical over 11 bases. This CDR3 has 15 amino acids. J gave up 7 bases and V 2 bases, and 7 bases lay outside the gene matches. CDR1 is SGHDT, CDR2 YYEEEE, per germline.